The source of this TCR beta chain is a study of T cells in Graves' hyperthyroidism and ophthalmopathy. Amplification targeted TCR beta CDR3 regions from RNA transcripts. HTBI primers drove first-round RT-PCR of the TCR CDR3. MiXCR, applied by TCRdb to the multiplex PCR reads, yields one record per CDR3 protein. The sample yields hundreds of thousands of distinct CDR3 sequences, about 15% seen once. There are many counts of this clonotype. This CDR3 is built from 9 residues. Germline CDR1 reads LNHNV; CDR2 reads YYDKDF (reference sequence). Sequencing used blood. This rearrangement joins TRBV15 to TRBJ1-2; unclear D gene. This sequence originates from a woman under 40 with Graves' hyperthyroidism that later progressed to Graves' ophthalmopathy. The CDR3 spells CGGLYGYTF. CDR3 DNA sequence: TGTGGAGGTCTCTATGGCTACACCTTC. Drawing the rest from reference TRBV15 and TRBJ1-2, the complete variable domain is DAMVIQNPRYQVTQFGKPVTLSCSQTLNHNVMYWYQQKSSQAPKLLFHYYDKDFNNEADTPDNFQSRRPNTSFCFLDIRSPGLGDTAMYLCGGLYGYTFGSGTRLTVV.